The 30 T cell receptor beta chains listed next were all sequenced from one sample in a study of T cells in Graves' hyperthyroidism and ophthalmopathy. Researchers took RNA transcripts and amplified the TCR beta CDR3 regions from them. The HTBI set primed first-round TCR CDR3 RT-PCR. MiXCR, applied by TCRdb to the multiplex PCR reads, yields one record per CDR3 protein. The table records fewer than 750,000 distinct CDR3 sequences, around 15% of them present only once. The sample was blood. These receptors all come from a woman aged 45-60 years with Graves' ophthalmopathy.

The CDR3 here is CASQGGLASGASDTQYF. In DNA form, the CDR3 reads TGCGCCTCCCAGGGTGGGTTGGCTAGCGGAGCATCAGATACGCAGTATTTT. The chain carries TRBV5-1 and TRBJ2-3; 7 bases match TRBD2. The CDR3 consists of 17 residues. CDR1 is SGHRS and CDR2 is YFSETQ in the germline V gene. With 10 bases clipped from V and 4 bases from J, the junction kept 21 bases outside the gene matches. The whole variable domain, filled in from reference TRBV5-1 and TRBJ2-3, reads KAGVTQTPRYLIKTRGQQVTLSCSPISGHRSVSWYQQTPGQGLQFLFEYFSETQRNKGNFPGRFSGRQFSNSRSEMNVSTLELGDSALYLCASQGGLASGASDTQYFGPGTRLTVL.

This clonotype came up a few times. The rearrangement uses TRBV19 and TRBJ1-5, with D possibly matching TRBD1 (6 bases). V was shortened by 5 bases and J by 3 bases, with 17 bases between the two germline ends. CDR3 length: 16 residues. Germline CDR1 is LNHDA and CDR2 is SQIVND (reference sequence). In DNA form, the CDR3 reads TGTGCCAGTAGTTCGGAGACAGGCCGAAACAATCAGCCCCAGCATTTT. It yields the protein CASSSETGRNNQPQHF.

This clonotype has a count of ten or more. This chain uses TRBV27 with TRBJ1-1, with TRBD1 matching 8 bases. Trimming took 7 bases from V and 4 from J; bases not matched to a gene: 5. Germline CDR1 reads MNHEY; CDR2 reads SMNVEV (reference sequence). The CDR3 is made up of 13 amino acids. The CDR3 region is CASTDTGGTEAFF. DNA for the CDR3: TGTGCCAGCACCGATACAGGGGGCACTGAAGCTTTCTTT.

This clonotype was recorded many times. This sequence joins TRBV29-1 and TRBJ2-3; tentatively, D is TRBD1 (5 bases). Germline CDR1 SQVTM, CDR2 ANQGSEA. Trimming removed 1 base from V and 3 bases from J, with 20 bases in between. The CDR3 is made up of 17 amino acids. The CDR3 region is CSVEVVGHGAQTDTQYF. CDR3 DNA sequence: TGCAGCGTTGAAGTTGTGGGCCATGGGGCGCAGACAGATACGCAGTATTTT.

This clonotype has at least ten counts. The V gene is TRBV7-9, the J gene TRBJ2-7, with D perhaps TRBD2 (6 bases). V was trimmed by 3 bases and J by 4 bases, leaving 10 bases between them. The CDR3 length is 13 residues. Germline values: CDR1 SEHNR, CDR2 FQNEAQ (reference sequence). The CDR3 loop is CASSFLGLYEQYF. The CDR3 DNA sequence: TGTGCCAGCAGCTTCCTGGGACTTTACGAGCAGTACTTC.

V and J are TRBV27 and TRBJ2-1; perhaps TRBD2 as D (6 bases). V lost 5 bases, J lost 12 bases, and 17 bases lay in between. The CDR3 covers 13 residues. Germline CDR1 MNHEY, CDR2 SMNVEV (reference sequence). This CDR3 is CASSPGGAGWQFF. CDR3 coding DNA: TGTGCCAGCAGTCCCGGAGGGGCCGGATGGCAGTTCTTC.

In this sample, this clonotype turned up many times. The V gene is TRBV12-3 or TRBV12-4, the J gene TRBJ2-5; D is undetermined. CDR3 length equals 13 residues. The V end lost 8 bases, the J end lost 3 bases, and 13 bases lay between the germline ends. The CDR3 sequence: CASAVFRKETQYF. DNA of the CDR3: TGTGCCAGCGCCGTTTTCAGGAAAGAGACCCAGTACTTC.

This clonotype appeared many times. J is TRBJ2-2 and V is TRBV28; 7 bases are a match to TRBD2. With 6 bases clipped from V and 6 bases from J, the junction kept 4 bases outside the gene matches. CDR3 length: 13 residues. Germline V gives CDR1 MDHEN, CDR2 SYDVKM. CDR3 sequence: CASRRREPGELFF. The CDR3 DNA reads TGTGCCAGCAGACGGCGGGAGCCCGGGGAGCTGTTTTTT.

The chain is built from TRBV20-1 and TRBJ2-2; 8 nucleotides match TRBD1. CDR1 DFQATT and CDR2 SNEGSKA come from the germline V gene (reference sequence). With 1 base clipped from V and 6 bases from J, the junction kept 1 base outside the gene matches. The CDR3 is 13 residues long. CDR3 residues: CSARVTGAGELFF. The CDR3 DNA reads TGCAGTGCTAGAGTGACAGGGGCCGGGGAGCTGTTTTTT.

This chain uses TRBV7-9 with TRBJ2-6, with D perhaps TRBD1 (6 bases). V was shortened by 2 bases and J by 0 bases, with 14 bases between the two germline ends. This CDR3 is 18 amino acids long. The germline gives CDR1 SEHNR, CDR2 FQNEAQ (reference sequence). The CDR3 reads CASSLYRGTSSGANVLTF. The CDR3 DNA reads TGTGCCAGCAGCTTATACAGAGGGACAAGCTCTGGGGCCAACGTCCTGACTTTC. Supplemented by reference TRBV7-9 and TRBJ2-6, the full variable domain reads DTGVSQNPRHKITKRGQNVTFRCDPISEHNRLYWYRQTLGQGPEFLTYFQNEAQLEKSRLLSDRFSAERPKGSFSTLEIQRTEQGDSAMYLCASSLYRGTSSGANVLTFGAGSRLTVL.

Remarks on this clonotype: The junction departs from the called germline gene at one end, perhaps through a read error. This chain connects TRBV27 to TRBJ2-5, with TRBD1 matching over 8 bases. The CDR3 contains 12 residues. Germline-derived CDR1 and CDR2 are MNHEY and SMNVEV (reference sequence). CDR3: CASSWGRGRQHF. The CDR3 nucleotides are TGTGCCAGCAGTTGGGGCAGGGGGCGCCAGCACTTC.

This clonotype showed up many times. Written as DNA, the CDR3 is TGTGCCAGCAGTGGACAGGGATATGGCTACACCTTC. This gives the protein CASSGQGYGYTF. The chain combines TRBV2 with TRBJ1-2; TRBD1 agrees at 7 bases. Germline values: CDR1 SNHLY, CDR2 FYNNEI. V gave up 4 bases and J gave up 5 bases; unmatched junction bases: 1. CDR3 size: 12 residues.

In DNA form, the CDR3 reads TGCAGTGCTAGGGAAGCTAGCGGGAGGATCCATACGCAGTATTTT. This encodes CSAREASGRIHTQYF. J is TRBJ2-3 and V is TRBV20-1, with 11 positions matching TRBD2. The germline CDR1 and CDR2 sequences are DFQATT and SNEGSKA (reference sequence). Unmatched junction bases numbered 9, after V lost 3 bases and J lost 7 bases. The length of the CDR3 is 15 residues.

This clonotype appeared many times. The J gene is TRBJ2-3, the V gene TRBV20-1, with D maybe TRBD2 (6 bases). The germline V gene has CDR1 DFQATT and CDR2 SNEGSKA (reference sequence). Trimming left V 5 bases short and J 1 base short, with 13 bases between. The CDR3 loop spans 14 amino acids. This chain's CDR3 is CSALGGNGTDTQYF. CDR3 nucleotide sequence: TGCAGTGCTCTTGGGGGGAACGGCACAGATACGCAGTATTTT.

This clonotype was seen at least ten times. The CDR3 DNA reads TGTGCCAGCAGTTTACGGGGAGGCCCCTACAATGAGCAGTTCTTC. It yields the protein CASSLRGGPYNEQFF. The V gene is TRBV12-3 or TRBV12-4, the J gene TRBJ2-1, with D perhaps TRBD2 (6 bases). This CDR3 contains 15 residues. V was pared by 2 bases and J by 2 bases, with 10 bases between.

There are many counts of this clonotype. CDR3 bases: TGTGCCACCAACGAAGCGGGAGTCCTCAATGAGCAGTTCTTC. Protein: CATNEAGVLNEQFF. The J gene is TRBJ2-1, the V gene TRBV28; 8 positions agree with TRBD2. CDR3 length: 14 residues. Losses at the gene ends were 10 bases for V and 6 bases for J; bases not matched to a gene: 11. The germline CDR1 and CDR2 sequences are MDHEN and SYDVKM.

In this sample, this clonotype turned up many times. V gene TRBV28 combines with J gene TRBJ1-5; perhaps TRBD1 as D (5 bases). The CDR3 has 17 amino acids. The V end was cut by 1 base, the J end by 3 bases, with 16 bases between. Germline CDR1 is MDHEN and CDR2 is SYDVKM. DNA for the CDR3: TGTGCCAGCAGTTTATTCAGGGACGATTATATCAATCAGCCCCAGCATTTT. It yields the protein CASSLFRDDYINQPQHF.

This clonotype has at least ten counts. The rearrangement uses TRBV12-3 or TRBV12-4 and TRBJ2-5; D possibly corresponds to TRBD2 (6 bases). Trimming removed 3 bases from V and 5 bases from J, with 19 bases in between. The CDR3 is 16 residues long. The CDR3, as DNA: TGTGCCAGCAGTTTTCTATCTGGGTCGGGAGTGGAGACCCAGTACTTC. This sequence encodes CASSFLSGSGVETQYF.

This clonotype was detected ten times or more. Its ends do not fully match the called genes, so a read error is possible. This chain connects TRBV20-1 to TRBJ2-1; maybe TRBD2 (6 bases). The CDR3 spans 14 residues. Germline V gives CDR1 DFQATT, CDR2 SNEGSKA (reference sequence). DNA for the CDR3: TGCAATGCTAGATCCAGCGGGTCTGGGGATGAGCAGTTCTTC. Protein product: CNARSSGSGDEQFF.

The genes are TRBV19 and TRBJ1-2; the match to TRBD1 covers 7 bases. The V gene end was trimmed by 6 bases and the J gene end by 8 bases; junction bases not matched to a gene: 6. Germline assignment: CDR1 LNHDA and CDR2 SQIVND (reference sequence). The CDR3 loop spans 12 amino acids. The CDR3 here is CASSDRAWGYTF. The CDR3 DNA reads as TGTGCCAGTAGCGACAGGGCGTGGGGCTACACCTTC.

This clonotype was found many times. V and J are TRBV3-1 and TRBJ1-2; a weak D match, TRBD1 (5 bases). The CDR3 loop spans 14 amino acids. The V gene's germline CDR1 is LGHDT and CDR2 YNNKEL (reference sequence). Trimming left V 4 bases short and J 3 bases short, with 12 bases between. CDR3 bases: TGTGCCAGCAGCCGAAGGGGTGAAGACTATGGCTACACCTTC. Encoded protein: CASSRRGEDYGYTF. Drawing the rest from reference TRBV3-1 and TRBJ1-2, the complete variable domain is DTAVSQTPKYLVTQMGNDKSIKCEQNLGHDTMYWYKQDSKKFLKIMFSYNNKELIINETVPNRFSPKSPDKAHLNLHINSLELGDSAVYFCASSRRGEDYGYTFGSGTRLTVV.

There are many counts of this clonotype. The chain links TRBV20-1 to TRBJ2-3; D is ambiguous. The ends were cut back, 0 bases at V and 0 bases at J, with 10 bases in the middle. Germline V gene sequence: CDR1 DFQATT, CDR2 SNEGSKA (reference sequence). The CDR3 length is 15 residues. As DNA, the CDR3 is TGCAGTGCTAGAGACCCGGCTGGAAGCACAGATACGCAGTATTTT. This codes for CSARDPAGSTDTQYF.

This clonotype was observed at least ten times. The V and J genes are TRBV2 and TRBJ1-5; D not resolved. Trimming left V 4 bases short and J 5 bases short, with 9 bases between. Germline V gene sequence: CDR1 SNHLY, CDR2 FYNNEI. This CDR3 spans 13 amino acids. CDR3 bases: TGTGCCAGCAGTGGGAGGGCGGATCAGCCCCAGCATTTT. It codes for CASSGRADQPQHF.

There are many counts of this clonotype. J is TRBJ2-5 and V is TRBV3-1, with D possibly being TRBD1 (5 bases). Trimming pared 1 base from V and 3 bases from J, leaving 6 bases between. This CDR3 spans 13 amino acids. Per the germline V gene, CDR1 is LGHDT and CDR2 is YNNKEL (reference sequence). CDR3 protein: CASSQVGEETQYF. CDR3 coding DNA: TGTGCCAGCAGCCAAGTAGGGGAAGAGACCCAGTACTTC.

This clonotype appeared a few times. V is TRBV20-1 and J is TRBJ2-2; 9 nucleotides match TRBD2. CDR3 size: 16 residues. The germline V gene encodes CDR1 DFQATT and CDR2 SNEGSKA (reference sequence). Trimming at V came to 2 bases and at J to 1 base, leaving 5 bases not matched to a gene. CDR3 region: CSARQLAGMNTGELFF. DNA for the CDR3: TGCAGTGCTAGACAGCTAGCGGGGATGAACACCGGGGAGCTGTTTTTT.

This clonotype was found a few times. The rearrangement links TRBV6-5 to TRBJ1-1; D unresolved. CDR1 and CDR2 from the germline V gene are MNHEY and SVGAGI. The ends were cut back, 0 bases at V and 5 bases at J, with 10 bases in the middle. The CDR3 totals 14 residues. The CDR3 protein is CASSYSTGRTEAFF. CDR3 nucleotide sequence: TGTGCCAGCAGTTACTCGACGGGGAGGACTGAAGCTTTCTTT.

This clonotype was seen at least ten times. In DNA form, the CDR3 reads TGTGCCAGCAGCCGGCTACCGGGGACCGAAGAGACCCAGTACTTC. Protein product: CASSRLPGTEETQYF. This chain joins TRBV3-1 and TRBJ2-5, with D possibly called TRBD1 or TRBD2 (5 bases each). Germline assignment: CDR1 LGHDT and CDR2 YNNKEL (reference sequence). V was pared by 4 bases and J by 3 bases, with 15 bases between. The length of the CDR3 is 15 residues.

This clonotype has a count of ten or more. The chain uses TRBV5-6 and TRBJ2-3; 7 bases map to TRBD2. The CDR3 covers 16 residues. The ends lost 0 bases at V and 2 bases at J; junction bases unmatched: 6. In germline, CDR1 is SGHDT, CDR2 YYEEEE. Written as DNA, the CDR3 is TGTGCCAGCAGCTTGGTGCCGGGGGGAAACACAGATACGCAGTATTTT. It encodes CASSLVPGGNTDTQYF.

This clonotype was seen a few times. At one boundary the junction diverges from the germline segment, which might be a read error. The V call is TRBV4-2, the J call TRBJ2-1, with D tentatively TRBD1 (6 bases). Germline assignment: CDR1 LGHNA and CDR2 YNFKEQ. There are 17 residues in the CDR3. CDR3 DNA: TGTGCCAGCAACCAAGATTTAACAGGGAACTTCGACAATGAGCAGTTCTTC. Its protein is CASNQDLTGNFDNEQFF.

This clonotype was seen many times. The genes are TRBV28 and TRBJ2-1; TRBD1 aligns across 9 bases. The V and J ends lost 6 bases and 5 bases, in that order; junction bases with no gene match: 8. The CDR3 runs to 15 residues. The germline V gene has CDR1 MDHEN and CDR2 SYDVKM. CDR3 sequence: CASREHRGLDNEQFF. CDR3 nucleotides: TGTGCCAGCAGGGAACACAGGGGGCTAGACAATGAGCAGTTCTTC.